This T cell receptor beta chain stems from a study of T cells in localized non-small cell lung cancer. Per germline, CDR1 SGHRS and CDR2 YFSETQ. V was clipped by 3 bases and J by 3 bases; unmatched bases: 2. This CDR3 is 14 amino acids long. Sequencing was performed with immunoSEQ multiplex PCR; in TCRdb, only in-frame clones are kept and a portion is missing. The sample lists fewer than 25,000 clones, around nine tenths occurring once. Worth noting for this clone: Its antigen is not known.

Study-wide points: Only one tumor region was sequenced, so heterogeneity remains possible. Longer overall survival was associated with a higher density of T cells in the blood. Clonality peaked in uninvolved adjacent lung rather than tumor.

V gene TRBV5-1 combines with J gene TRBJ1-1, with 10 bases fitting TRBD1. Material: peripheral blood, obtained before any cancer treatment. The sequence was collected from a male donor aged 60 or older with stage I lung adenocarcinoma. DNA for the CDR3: TGCGCCAGCAGCTCTGGACAGGGGGACACTGAAGCTTTCTTT. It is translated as CASSSGQGDTEAFF.